Listed below are T cell receptor beta chains from one sample, sequenced in a study of blood T cell repertoires in COVID-19. TCRdb's table, derived via immunoSEQ multiplex PCR, lists solely in-frame clones and lacks some. Of about 480,000 clones detected, approximately 88% appear once; the ten largest clones hold 1.8%. Sequencing input: PBMCs or T cells enriched from blood (not recorded which). These receptors were collected from a woman aged 40 to 55 who had recovered from COVID-19. Each CDR3 is given with its conserved first and last residue. Fields, in order: J gene, D gene, V gene, clone size, CDR3 DNA, CDR3 protein. D genes are given only for firm matches. For some rows the clone size is stated as once, few or many, or as a class when expanded; others skip it.

j_gene: TRBJ2-3
d_gene: TRBD2
v_gene: TRBV7-2
abundance: .
CDR3nt: TGTGCCAGCAGGGGACTAGCGGGAGAAGGGGTCGGGGCAGATACGCAGTATTTT
CDR3aa: CASRGLAGEGVGADTQYF

j_gene: TRBJ2-3
d_gene: .
v_gene: TRBV14
abundance: .
CDR3nt: TGTGCCAGCAGCCAATTGGGCTTCAACAAGCCCCGGGACAACCACTCCACAGATACGCAGTATTTT
CDR3aa: CASSQLGFNKPRDNHSTDTQYF

j_gene: TRBJ1-2
d_gene: .
v_gene: TRBV12-3/TRBV12-4
abundance: .
CDR3nt: TGTGCCAGCAACGGGACACCTGGGCATGGCTACACCTTC
CDR3aa: CASNGTPGHGYTF

j_gene: TRBJ1-2
d_gene: TRBD1
v_gene: TRBV2
abundance: .
CDR3nt: TGTGCCAGCAGCGGAATGGACAGGGTCGGTGGCTACACCTTC
CDR3aa: CASSGMDRVGGYTF

j_gene: TRBJ1-1
d_gene: TRBD1
v_gene: TRBV6-1
abundance: .
CDR3nt: TGTGCCAGCAGTAAAGCGACGGGACAGATGAACACTGAAGCTTTCTTT
CDR3aa: CASSKATGQMNTEAFF

j_gene: TRBJ2-4
d_gene: TRBD1
v_gene: TRBV11-2
abundance: .
CDR3nt: TGTGCCAGCAGCTTGGGACAGGGTAGAGAGGCCAAAAACATTCAGTACTTC
CDR3aa: CASSLGQGREAKNIQYF

j_gene: TRBJ1-1
d_gene: .
v_gene: TRBV12-3/TRBV12-4
abundance: .
CDR3nt: TGTGCCAGCATGGGCCTGACGAACACTGAAGCTTTCTTT
CDR3aa: CASMGLTNTEAFF

j_gene: TRBJ2-7
d_gene: TRBD2
v_gene: TRBV4-1
abundance: .
CDR3nt: TGCGCCAGCAGCCAAGATGACCGGACTAGCGGGACCCTAATCAAATTC
CDR3aa: CASSQDDRTSGTLIKF

j_gene: TRBJ2-1
d_gene: TRBD2
v_gene: TRBV24-1
abundance: .
CDR3nt: TGTGCCACCAGTGATGCCATCGCGGGGGGCAATGAGCAGTTCTTC
CDR3aa: CATSDAIAGGNEQFF

j_gene: TRBJ2-3
d_gene: .
v_gene: TRBV15
abundance: .
CDR3nt: TGTGCCACCGAGTCAGACAGGAGTAGCACAGATACGCAGTATTTT
CDR3aa: CATESDRSSTDTQYF

j_gene: TRBJ2-1
d_gene: TRBD2
v_gene: TRBV11-3
abundance: .
CDR3nt: TGTGCCAGCAGCTTAATTAGCGGGAGTGCCAATGAGCAGTTCTTC
CDR3aa: CASSLISGSANEQFF

j_gene: TRBJ2-7
d_gene: TRBD2
v_gene: TRBV4-3
abundance: .
CDR3nt: TGCGCCAGCAGCCAAGTGAGCGGGAAAGGCTACGAGCAGTACTTC
CDR3aa: CASSQVSGKGYEQYF

j_gene: TRBJ2-7
d_gene: .
v_gene: TRBV6-5
abundance: .
CDR3nt: TGTGCCAGCGTAGGCCGAAGTTCCAGGGCCGAGCAGTACTTC
CDR3aa: CASVGRSSRAEQYF

j_gene: TRBJ2-7
d_gene: .
v_gene: TRBV27
abundance: .
CDR3nt: TGTGCCAGCAGTTTCTCGAGAGCCTCCTACGAGCAGTACTTC
CDR3aa: CASSFSRASYEQYF

j_gene: TRBJ1-4
d_gene: .
v_gene: TRBV6-5
abundance: .
CDR3nt: TGTGCCAGCAGCTTTCCCAGGAGGGCTAATGAAAAACTGTTTTTT
CDR3aa: CASSFPRRANEKLFF

j_gene: TRBJ2-7
d_gene: .
v_gene: TRBV15
abundance: .
CDR3nt: TGTGCCACCAGCAGAACTAGCCGGAGCTCCTACGAGCAGTACTTC
CDR3aa: CATSRTSRSSYEQYF

j_gene: TRBJ2-7
d_gene: TRBD1
v_gene: TRBV12-3/TRBV12-4
abundance: .
CDR3nt: TGTGCCAGCAGTCGGGACAGCTCCTACGAGCAGTACTTC
CDR3aa: CASSRDSSYEQYF

j_gene: TRBJ1-1
d_gene: .
v_gene: TRBV5-1
abundance: .
CDR3nt: TGCGCCAGCAGCTGGGGCAGGCGGAACACTGAAGCTTTCTTT
CDR3aa: CASSWGRRNTEAFF

j_gene: TRBJ1-5
d_gene: TRBD1
v_gene: TRBV19
abundance: .
CDR3nt: TGTGCCAGTAGTATCGTGGCAGGGGGTTGGAGTCAGCCCCAGCATTTT
CDR3aa: CASSIVAGGWSQPQHF

j_gene: TRBJ1-2
d_gene: .
v_gene: TRBV10-2
abundance: .
CDR3nt: TGCGCCAGCAGTGAGGGATTAGGGGCCCGTTTGTCTGGCTACACCTTC
CDR3aa: CASSEGLGARLSGYTF

j_gene: TRBJ1-1
d_gene: .
v_gene: TRBV18
abundance: .
CDR3nt: TGTGCCAGCTCACCACGGGCAGGGAGGGGGAACACTGAAGCTTTCTTT
CDR3aa: CASSPRAGRGNTEAFF

j_gene: TRBJ2-2
d_gene: .
v_gene: TRBV6-5
abundance: .
CDR3nt: TGTGCCAGCAGGCAGGGACAAACGAACACCGGGGAGCTGTTTTTT
CDR3aa: CASRQGQTNTGELFF

j_gene: TRBJ2-1
d_gene: TRBD2
v_gene: TRBV19
abundance: once
CDR3nt: TGTGCCAGTAACCTAGCGGGTGCATACAATGAGCAGTTCTTC
CDR3aa: CASNLAGAYNEQFF

j_gene: TRBJ2-5
d_gene: .
v_gene: TRBV7-9
abundance: .
CDR3nt: TGTGCCAGCAGCTTGACGGCCCAGGGGACCCAGTACTTC
CDR3aa: CASSLTAQGTQYF